This T cell receptor beta chain was obtained from a study of OX40 agonist ivuxolimab in advanced cancers. Turning to the study itself: Ivuxolimab was administered intravenously to patients at 0.01 to 10 mg/kg every 2 weeks. Dose-escalation patients had hepatocellular carcinoma, melanoma, renal cell or head and neck cancer.

Germline V lookup: CDR1 SGHTA, CDR2 FQGNSA. Trimming stripped 1 base from V and 8 bases from J, with 12 bases between. CDR3 length: 14 residues. With autoimmune disease history or systemic immunosuppression, patients were excluded. This clone was detected once. Clones were read by immunoSEQ multiplex PCR, and TCRdb kept only the in-frame ones, dropping some. The data hold over 75,000 clones, with about nine tenths observed a single time. The sample in question was CD4+ or CD8+ T cells sorted from blood, obtained in a trial of the OX40 agonist ivuxolimab. This chain uses TRBV7-2 with TRBJ2-1, with a tentative D call TRBD2 (5 bases). The TCR comes from an adult with an advanced solid tumor such as melanoma, head and neck, liver or kidney cancer. The CDR3: CASSLGGSVHEQFF. CDR3 sequence (DNA): TGTGCCAGCAGCTTAGGAGGGAGCGTCCATGAGCAGTTCTTC.